This T cell receptor beta chain was profiled in a study of T cell changes during pregnancy in multiple sclerosis. The method was immunoSEQ multiplex PCR; TCRdb's version includes in-frame clones alone and lacks a portion of them. This sample has approximately 92,000 clones; under 95% occur once, and the top ten carry approximately 1.4%. The CDR3 spans 16 residues. Looked up from germline, CDR1 is MGHDK and CDR2 is SYGVNS. The V segment lost 3 bases and the J segment 5 bases; nucleotides outside the gene matches: 8. Source: peripheral blood, taken in the first trimester of pregnancy. The receptor was derived from a female donor with multiple sclerosis, enrolled in a pregnancy study. The rearrangement joins TRBV25-1 to TRBJ2-3, with TRBD1 matching 10 bases. The CDR3 nucleotides read TGTGCCAGCAGTGAGACCCGGACAGGGGGAAAAGATACGCAGTATTTT. Translation gives CASSETRTGGKDTQYF.